Presented here are 23 T cell receptor beta chains from one specimen sequenced in a study of early T cells in non-severe SARS-CoV-2 infection. A single record per CDR3 protein comes from TCRdb applying MiXCR to the 5' RACE reads. Here the sample spans about 67,000 distinct CDR3 sequences, more than 9% being singletons. The sequenced material came from whole blood. These receptor sequences come from an adult who was a healthcare worker with PCR-confirmed SARS-CoV-2 infection or an uninfected control (not recorded which).

V is TRBV5-1 and J is TRBJ1-2, with 9 bases that match TRBD1. CDR3 length: 12 residues. From germline, CDR1 is SGHRS and CDR2 YFSETQ. V shed 7 bases and J 2 bases; nucleotides not matched to a gene: 0. This CDR3 is CASGQGNYGYTF. The CDR3 nucleotides read TGCGCCAGCGGACAGGGGAACTATGGCTACACCTTC.

This clonotype was picked up many times. The chain recombines TRBV29-1 with TRBJ2-4; D is ambiguous. Germline V CDR1 and CDR2: SQVTM, ANQGSEA. This CDR3 region has 14 residues. Trimming shortened V by 0 bases and J by 4 bases, and 10 bases separated the two germline ends. The CDR3 coding sequence is TGCAGCGTTGAAGAGGGTGGCATTAAAAACATTCAGTACTTC. Translated, it gives CSVEEGGIKNIQYF.

This clonotype occurred many times. This chain joins TRBV5-5 and TRBJ2-1; a weak D match, TRBD1 (6 bases). Per the germline V gene, CDR1 is SGHKS and CDR2 is YYEKEE (reference sequence). The V end was cut by 2 bases, the J end by 0 bases, with 9 bases between. There are 15 residues in the CDR3. CDR3 residues: CASSFDRSSYNEQFF. CDR3 nucleotide sequence: TGTGCCAGCAGCTTCGACAGGTCCTCCTACAATGAGCAGTTCTTC.

This clonotype showed up many times. The chain is built from TRBV5-5 and TRBJ2-5; 16 nucleotides line up with TRBD2. V trimming: 4 bases; J trimming: 3 bases; junction bases outside the gene matches: 3. Germline V gene data show CDR1 as SGHKS and CDR2 as YYEKEE (reference sequence). This CDR3 contains 16 residues. The CDR3 DNA reads as TGTGCCAGCAGCAAGGGACTAGCGGGGGGGAAAGAGACCCAGTACTTC. This codes for CASSKGLAGGKETQYF.

Worth noting for this clonotype: With a much larger clone just one base away, this may be a read error. Given the absence of the conserved phenylalanine or tryptophan at the CDR3 end, a read error is likely. The chain carries TRBV28 and TRBJ2-7, with D possibly being TRBD1 or TRBD2 (5 bases each). CDR1 MDHEN and CDR2 SYDVKM come from the germline V gene. The CDR3 has 12 residues. Trimming removed 3 bases at V and 6 bases at J, with 9 bases between. CDR3 DNA sequence: TGTGCCAGCAGTTTGGGACCGAGCGAGCAGTACTAC. Its protein is CASSLGPSEQYY.

This clonotype occurred a few times. This rearrangement joins TRBV20-1 to TRBJ1-1; D is possibly TRBD1 (6 bases). Trimming removed 3 bases from V and 9 bases from J, with 17 bases in between. The CDR3 spans 13 residues. Looked up from germline, CDR1 is DFQATT and CDR2 is SNEGSKA (reference sequence). CDR3 residues: CSASSGGASQAFF. The CDR3 DNA follows: TGCAGTGCTAGTTCGGGGGGCGCTTCCCAAGCTTTCTTT.

This clonotype occurred many times. Here the CDR3 reads CASSYSMTVNTEAFF. In DNA form, the CDR3 reads TGTGCCAGCAGTTACTCGATGACAGTGAACACTGAAGCTTTCTTT. The rearrangement links TRBV6-5 to TRBJ1-1; D is perhaps TRBD1 (5 bases). Germline V gene data show CDR1 as MNHEY and CDR2 as SVGAGI. V was cut by 0 bases and J by 0 bases, with 8 bases left in between. The CDR3 runs to 15 residues.

The sample holds many counts of this clonotype. The V gene is TRBV29-1, the J gene TRBJ2-3; 14 nucleotides align to TRBD2. The V and J ends lost 6 bases and 8 bases, in that order; junction bases with no gene match: 16. CDR1 SQVTM and CDR2 ANQGSEA come from the germline V gene. CDR3 length: 17 amino acids. The CDR3 DNA reads TGCAGCGTAGCTTTTCGACTAGCGGGAGGGCAGGGGCCTACGCAGTATTTT. Amino acid sequence: CSVAFRLAGGQGPTQYF.

The chain carries TRBV18 and TRBJ2-1, with a possible D match to TRBD2 (6 bases). The CDR3 extends over 16 amino acids. Trimming took off 3 bases at V and 2 bases at J, with 14 bases between the two ends. Germline values: CDR1 KGHSH, CDR2 LQKENI. In DNA form, the CDR3 reads TGTGCCAGCTCACCCCAGGCGGGATCTCCCTACAATGAGCAGTTCTTC. This encodes CASSPQAGSPYNEQFF.

This clonotype was picked up many times. This chain links TRBV7-3 with TRBJ2-1; 8 positions match TRBD2. The J segment lost 4 bases and the V segment lost 5 bases, leaving 7 bases of the junction unmatched. The CDR3 is 15 residues long. CDR1 is SGHTA and CDR2 is FQGTGA in the germline V gene. As DNA, the CDR3 is TGTGCCAGCAGCCCGGGAGGGCCAGGATACAATGAGCAGTTCTTC. It specifies CASSPGGPGYNEQFF.

As regards this clonotype: A clone one base away is much larger, so this may be a read error. V gene TRBV2 combines with J gene TRBJ1-5; D unclear. The CDR3 is made up of 12 amino acids. Germline CDR1 SNHLY, CDR2 FYNNEI. The CDR3: CASKGPKMPQLF. The CDR3 DNA reads TGTGCCAGCAAAGGCCCAAAAATGCCCCAGCTTTTT.

This clonotype was observed many times. The chain couples TRBV10-2 to TRBJ1-1, with 12 bases that match TRBD1. V was pared by 0 bases and J by 4 bases, with 3 bases of the junction left unmatched. Germline CDR1 reads WSHSY; CDR2 reads SAAADI. CDR3 length: 16 amino acids. The DNA for the CDR3 is TGCGCCAGCAGTGAGTCGGGGACAGGGGGCATCACTGAAGCTTTCTTT. Translation gives CASSESGTGGITEAFF.

This clonotype was picked up a small number of times. The gene calls are TRBV11-2 and TRBJ2-2; perhaps TRBD2 as D (6 bases). The V gene lost 3 bases and the J gene lost 1 base, with 18 bases spanning the gap. The CDR3 contains 18 residues. Germline CDR1 SGHAT, CDR2 FQNNGV. The CDR3 nucleotides are TGTGCCAGCAGCTTTAGAGGGGTCTCTAGCGAGAACACCGGGGAGCTGTTTTTT. Amino acid sequence: CASSFRGVSSENTGELFF.

This clonotype was counted many times. The chain recombines TRBV6-6 with TRBJ2-6, with D perhaps matching TRBD2 (6 bases). This CDR3 has 18 residues. Germline V gene lookup returns CDR1 MNHNY and CDR2 SVGAGI (reference sequence). V was shortened by 2 bases and J by 0 bases, with 14 bases between the two germline ends. The CDR3 reads CASSYVGGSSSGANVLTF. DNA of the CDR3: TGTGCCAGCAGTTACGTCGGGGGATCCAGCTCTGGGGCCAACGTCCTGACTTTC.

Comment on this clonotype: Given a much more abundant clone one base away, this may be a read error. This chain links TRBV2 with TRBJ2-7; either TRBD1 or TRBD2 may supply D (5 bases each). The CDR3 spans 13 residues. Trimming shortened V by 5 bases and J by 6 bases, and 14 bases separated the two germline ends. Per germline, CDR1 SNHLY and CDR2 FYNNEI. The DNA of the CDR3 is TGTGCCAGCAGTTCGGGACGGTTTTGCGAGCAGTACTTC. Protein: CASSSGRFCEQYF.

The sample holds a few counts of this clonotype. J is TRBJ2-3 and V is TRBV6-6; D possibly corresponds to TRBD2 (6 bases). Per the germline V gene, CDR1 is MNHNY and CDR2 is SVGAGI (reference sequence). The V gene lost 5 bases and the J gene lost 7 bases, with 13 bases spanning the gap. The CDR3 extends over 13 amino acids. CDR3 DNA: TGTGCCAGCAGTGTGGGACTTCGGAATACGCAGTATTTT. It is translated as CASSVGLRNTQYF.

This clonotype was seen many times. Here the CDR3 DNA reads TGTGCCAGCTCTCCCGGGGGGACGGGCAATCAGCCCCAGCATTTT. It encodes CASSPGGTGNQPQHF. This chain connects TRBV9 to TRBJ1-5, with D possibly TRBD1 on 5 matching bases. This CDR3 spans 15 amino acids. The germline CDR1 and CDR2 sequences are SGDLS and YYNGEE. V was trimmed by 7 bases and J by 2 bases, leaving 16 bases between them.

The sample holds many counts of this clonotype. This chain links TRBV18 with TRBJ2-3; D gene unclear. V was pared by 0 bases and J by 8 bases, with 9 bases between. The germline CDR1 and CDR2 sequences are KGHSH and LQKENI. This CDR3 contains 13 residues. The CDR3 DNA sequence: TGTGCCAGCTCACCACCCCTATCGGTTACGCAGTATTTT. It translates to CASSPPLSVTQYF. The whole variable domain, remainder taken from reference TRBV18 and TRBJ2-3, is NAGVMQNPRHLVRRRGQEARLRCSPMKGHSHVYWYRQLPEEGLKFMVYLQKENIIDESGMPKERFSAEFPKEGPSILRIQQVVRGDSAAYFCASSPPLSVTQYFGPGTRLTVL.

The table lists this clonotype with a few counts. The V gene is TRBV28, the J gene TRBJ2-3; D tentatively fits TRBD1 or TRBD2 (5 bases each). This CDR3 comprises 17 residues. The V end was cut by 9 bases, the J end by 0 bases, with 22 bases between. Germline-derived CDR1 and CDR2 are MDHEN and SYDVKM. CDR3 nucleotides: TGTGCCAGTTCACACGGGGCGGCCCCCTTTAGCACAGATACGCAGTATTTT. This sequence encodes CASSHGAAPFSTDTQYF. The variable domain in full, with the rest retrieved from reference TRBV28 and TRBJ2-3, is DVKVTQSSRYLVKRTGEKVFLECVQDMDHENMFWYRQDPGLGLRLIYFSYDVKMKEKGDIPEGYSVSREKKERFSLILESASTNQTSMYLCASSHGAAPFSTDTQYFGPGTRLTVL.

The chain carries TRBV6-5 and TRBJ1-1; D uncertain. The CDR3 sequence is 14 residues long. Trimming removed 6 bases at V and 0 bases at J, with 11 bases between. In germline, CDR1 is MNHEY, CDR2 SVGAGI. The CDR3 nucleotides read TGTGCCAGCAGATCGGCTCGGTTGAACACTGAAGCTTTCTTT. Its protein is CASRSARLNTEAFF.

This clonotype was counted ten times or more. The chain links TRBV7-9 to TRBJ2-1, with TRBD2 matching over 8 bases. The CDR3 length is 15 residues. Germline CDR1 is SEHNR and CDR2 is FQNEAQ (reference sequence). Trimming at V came to 5 bases and at J to 10 bases, leaving 13 bases not matched to a gene. CDR3 DNA sequence: TGTGCCAGCAGCAATGGACTAGCAGGGACATGGGAGCAGTTCTTC. This encodes CASSNGLAGTWEQFF.

This clonotype was seen more than once but under ten times. The V and J genes are TRBV7-6 and TRBJ1-5, with a tentative D call TRBD1 (6 bases). The CDR3 spans 14 residues. V was shortened by 5 bases and J by 2 bases, with 10 bases between the two germline ends. The germline CDR1 and CDR2 sequences are SGHVS and FNYEAQ. CDR3 nucleotide sequence: TGTGCCAGCAGCCCAGGGGAAGGCAATCAGCCCCAGCATTTT. Translating gives CASSPGEGNQPQHF. Full variable domain (remainder filled in from reference TRBV7-6 and TRBJ1-5): GAGVSQSPRYKVTKRGQDVALRCDPISGHVSLYWYRQALGQGPEFLTYFNYEAQQDKSGLPNDRFSAERPEGSISTLTIQRTEQRDSAMYRCASSPGEGNQPQHFGDGTRLSIL.

This clonotype was detected many times. This chain's CDR3 is CASSTPGQGDSYEQYF. The CDR3 DNA sequence: TGTGCCAGTAGTACCCCAGGACAGGGGGATTCCTACGAGCAGTACTTC. The rearrangement links TRBV19 to TRBJ2-7; 10 bases agree with TRBD1. Germline V gives CDR1 LNHDA, CDR2 SQIVND (reference sequence). Trimming removed 4 bases from V and 1 base from J; junction bases left unmatched: 7. This CDR3 has 16 amino acids. The whole variable domain, remainder taken from reference TRBV19 and TRBJ2-7, is DGGITQSPKYLFRKEGQNVTLSCEQNLNHDAMYWYRQDPGQGLRLIYYSQIVNDFQKGDIAEGYSVSREKKESFPLTVTSAQKNPTAFYLCASSTPGQGDSYEQYFGPGTRLTVT.